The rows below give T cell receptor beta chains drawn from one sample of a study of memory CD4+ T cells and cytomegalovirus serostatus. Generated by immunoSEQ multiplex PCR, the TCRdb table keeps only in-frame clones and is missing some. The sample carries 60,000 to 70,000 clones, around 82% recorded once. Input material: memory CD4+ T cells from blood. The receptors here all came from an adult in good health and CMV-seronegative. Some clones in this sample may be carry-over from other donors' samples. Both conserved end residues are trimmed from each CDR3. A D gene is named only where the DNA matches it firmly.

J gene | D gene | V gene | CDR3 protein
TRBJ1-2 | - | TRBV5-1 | ASSLEGGVGYT
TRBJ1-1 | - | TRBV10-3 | ATTGMNTEAF
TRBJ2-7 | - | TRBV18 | ASSPDSTGQY
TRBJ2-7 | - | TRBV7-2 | ASSIWVSNEQY
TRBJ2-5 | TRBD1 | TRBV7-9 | ASSLGDRGIQETQY
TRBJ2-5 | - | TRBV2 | AGQRGLGVTQY
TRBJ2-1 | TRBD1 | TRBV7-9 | ASSLGQGGNEQF
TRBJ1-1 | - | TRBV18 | ASSPSSRLNTEAF
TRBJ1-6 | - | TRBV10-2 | ASSQAGSPLH
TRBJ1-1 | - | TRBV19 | ASRDRNTEAF
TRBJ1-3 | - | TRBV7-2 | ASSPVGTGNTIY
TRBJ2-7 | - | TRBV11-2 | ASSIGGSSYEQY
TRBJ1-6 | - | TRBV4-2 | ASSQEWTPDFPLH
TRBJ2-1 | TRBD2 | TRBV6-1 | ASSGLAGGTGNEQF
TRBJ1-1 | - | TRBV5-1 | ASSWDGPWTEAF
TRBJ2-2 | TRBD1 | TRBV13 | ASSYSTTGALTGELF
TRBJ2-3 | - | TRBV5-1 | ASSLSPGTDTQY
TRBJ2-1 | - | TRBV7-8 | ASSGNRVWGYNEQF
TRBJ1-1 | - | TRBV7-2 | ASSLEVRVITAF
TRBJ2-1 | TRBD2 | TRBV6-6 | ASSYSGAGGRNEQF
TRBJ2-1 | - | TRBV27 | ASSHNNEQF
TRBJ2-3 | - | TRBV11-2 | ASSRATSTDTQY
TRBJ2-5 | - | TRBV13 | ASSLKGRLKETQY
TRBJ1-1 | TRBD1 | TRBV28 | ASSLTLRGTRAF
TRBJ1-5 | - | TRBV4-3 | ASSQEIWGQQPQH
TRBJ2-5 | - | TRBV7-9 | ASSLQGTETQY
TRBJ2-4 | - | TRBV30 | AWQAIAKNIQY
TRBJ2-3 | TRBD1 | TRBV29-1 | SGSPGTGQDTQY
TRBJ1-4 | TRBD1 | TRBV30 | AWSKQQGLGEKLF
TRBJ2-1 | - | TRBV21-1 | ASSPTPGGEQF
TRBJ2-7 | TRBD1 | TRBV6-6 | ASSLPDRIYEQY
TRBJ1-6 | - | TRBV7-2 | ASSFIQGGSPLH
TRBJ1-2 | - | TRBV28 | ASSLLADGYT
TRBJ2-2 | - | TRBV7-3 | ASRTTNDGGELF
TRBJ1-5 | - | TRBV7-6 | ASSLSGNQPQH
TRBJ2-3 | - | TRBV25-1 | ASSDDRSTDTQY
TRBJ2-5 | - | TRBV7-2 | ASSFSEQETQY
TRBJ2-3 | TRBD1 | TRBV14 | ASSQGQGTDTQY
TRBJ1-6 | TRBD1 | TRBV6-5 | ASSSEDRRSPLH
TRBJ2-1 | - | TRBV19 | ASSMLGTVRDEQF
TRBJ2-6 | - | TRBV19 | ASALGGSGANVLT